Following are 28 T cell receptor beta chains from one sample sequenced in a study of control samples from healthy donors and cancer patients. Measured with immunoSEQ multiplex PCR; TCRdb has only the in-frame clones, and not every one. The sample contains about 170,000 clones, around nine tenths of which appear only once. Sequencing was performed on blood. All receptors derive from a woman aged 30 to 39 in good health.

This clone was counted between two and nine times. The chain employs TRBV5-1 and TRBJ1-2; 8 bases are a match to TRBD1. Germline assignment: CDR1 SGHRS and CDR2 YFSETQ. This CDR3 region has 12 residues. After removal of 3 bases from V and 10 bases from J, the junction contained 5 bases not matched to a gene. The CDR3 spells CASSWGTGDYTF. The CDR3 nucleotides read TGCGCCAGCAGCTGGGGGACAGGCGACTACACCTTC.

V usage is TRBV7-9 and J usage is TRBJ2-4; 7 bases line up with TRBD1. Germline CDR1 and CDR2: SEHNR and FQNEAQ (reference sequence). V lost 5 bases and J lost 4; bases outside the gene matches: 11. CDR3 length: 16 residues. The CDR3 nucleotides are TGTGCCAGCAGCAGGCCGGGGACAGTCCATAAAAACATTCAGTACTTC. It translates to CASSRPGTVHKNIQYF. The full variable domain, in which reference TRBV7-9 and TRBJ2-4 provide the parts outside the CDR3, is DTGVSQNPRHKITKRGQNVTFRCDPISEHNRLYWYRQTLGQGPEFLTYFQNEAQLEKSRLLSDRFSAERPKGSFSTLEIQRTEQGDSAMYLCASSRPGTVHKNIQYFGAGTRLSVL.

V and J are TRBV27 and TRBJ2-1, with 8 bases identical to TRBD2. The J segment lost 5 bases and the V segment lost 10 bases, leaving 10 bases of the junction unmatched. Germline loops: CDR1 MNHEY, CDR2 SMNVEV (reference sequence). The CDR3 is made up of 14 amino acids. The CDR3 loop is CATKSGSIHNEQFF. The CDR3 DNA follows: TGTGCCACCAAGAGCGGGAGCATCCACAATGAGCAGTTCTTC.

This rearrangement joins TRBV28 to TRBJ2-7, with 13 nucleotides matching TRBD2. CDR3 length: 13 amino acids. Germline-derived CDR1 and CDR2 are MDHEN and SYDVKM. V was clipped by 8 bases and J by 5 bases; unmatched bases: 3. The CDR3 nucleotides read TGTGCCAGCCGGACTAGCGGGAGTCACGAGCAGTACTTC. Its protein product is CASRTSGSHEQYF.

This clone has a single count. The gene calls are TRBV30 and TRBJ1-5; no definite D call. Trimming took 2 bases from V and 2 from J, leaving 7 bases between them. Germline CDR1 GTSNPN, CDR2 SVGIG (reference sequence). The CDR3 consists of 13 residues. CDR3 sequence reads: CAWSTHCNQPQHF. The CDR3 nucleotides read TGTGCCTGGAGTACCCATTGCAATCAGCCCCAGCATTTT.

The CDR3 sequence is CASSQGGAYTEAFF. Written as DNA, the CDR3 is TGCGCCAGCAGCCAAGGGGGGGCGTACACTGAAGCTTTCTTT. This sequence joins TRBV4-1 and TRBJ1-1; a weak D match, TRBD1 (6 bases). The CDR3 totals 14 residues. Trimming took 1 base from V and 3 from J, leaving 9 bases between them. Germline values: CDR1 MGHRA, CDR2 YSYEKL.

The chain has TRBV19 and TRBJ1-2, with 9 bases fitting TRBD1. V was clipped by 8 bases and J by 8 bases; unmatched bases: 15. Per germline, CDR1 LNHDA and CDR2 SQIVND (reference sequence). This CDR3 region has 15 residues. This CDR3 is CASRARQQGAEGYTF. In nucleotides, the CDR3 is TGTGCCAGTCGGGCCAGACAACAGGGGGCAGAAGGCTACACCTTC.

The V gene is TRBV5-6, the J gene TRBJ1-1; D uncertain. Trimming cost V 1 base and J 0 bases, with 10 bases left between them. The germline CDR1 and CDR2 sequences are SGHDT and YYEEEE. The CDR3 runs 15 residues. The CDR3 bases are TGTGCCAGCAGCTTGTTCCCAGGAATGAACACTGAAGCTTTCTTT. Its protein product is CASSLFPGMNTEAFF.

This clone was counted once. The chain recombines TRBV7-9 with TRBJ2-5; weak D call: TRBD2 (5 bases). The V end lost 4 bases, the J end lost 0 bases, and 21 bases lay between the germline ends. Germline values: CDR1 SEHNR, CDR2 FQNEAQ (reference sequence). The CDR3 sequence is 18 residues long. CDR3 bases: TGTGCCAGCAGCTATCCGAGTAGCGCACTATCCCACCAAGAGACCCAGTACTTC. This encodes CASSYPSSALSHQETQYF.

This chain connects TRBV2 to TRBJ2-1, with TRBD1 matching over 9 bases. Trimming at V came to 0 bases and at J to 10 bases, leaving 7 bases not matched to a gene. Looked up from germline, CDR1 is SNHLY and CDR2 is FYNNEI. This CDR3 is 15 amino acids long. CDR3: CASSEATGGAGEQFF. CDR3 DNA: TGTGCCAGCAGTGAAGCAACAGGGGGCGCGGGCGAGCAGTTCTTC.

CDR3 DNA sequence: TGTGCCAGCAGCTTGGGGGGAGGGCCCGCTAATGAAAAACTGTTTTTT. This gives the protein CASSLGGGPANEKLFF. The chain links TRBV5-5 to TRBJ1-4, with unresolved D. The CDR3 runs 16 residues. The ends were cut back, 0 bases at V and 3 bases at J, with 12 bases in the middle. The germline gives CDR1 SGHKS, CDR2 YYEKEE (reference sequence).

The rearrangement links TRBV10-3 to TRBJ2-3; D call uncertain. Germline V gene data show CDR1 as ENHRY and CDR2 as SYGVKD. The V gene lost 6 bases and the J gene lost 6 bases, with 13 bases spanning the gap. The CDR3 spans 13 residues. The CDR3 sequence: CAISPYPRDTQYF. In DNA, the CDR3 is TGTGCCATCAGCCCTTATCCCAGGGATACGCAGTATTTT.

The rearrangement links TRBV7-9 to TRBJ1-1; 7 positions match TRBD1. The ends lost 5 bases at V and 10 bases at J; junction bases unmatched: 7. Looked up from germline, CDR1 is SEHNR and CDR2 is FQNEAQ (reference sequence). There are 12 residues in the CDR3. The CDR3 protein is CASSPDRLPAFF. The CDR3 coding sequence is TGTGCCAGCAGCCCGGACAGGTTGCCAGCTTTCTTT.

The V gene is TRBV28, the J gene TRBJ1-1, with D possibly TRBD1 on 6 matching bases. From germline, CDR1 is MDHEN and CDR2 SYDVKM. V was trimmed by 4 bases and J by 4 bases, leaving 13 bases between them. The CDR3 length is 14 residues. The CDR3 sequence is CASSWGARGTEAFF. In DNA form, the CDR3 reads TGTGCCAGCAGTTGGGGGGCGCGCGGCACTGAAGCTTTCTTT.

Only one count was recorded for this clone. The rearrangement links TRBV6-6 to TRBJ2-4; D is undetermined. The CDR3 contains 16 residues. Per germline, CDR1 MNHNY and CDR2 SVGAGI (reference sequence). Trimming took off 5 bases at V and 2 bases at J, with 16 bases between the two ends. CDR3 nucleotide sequence: TGTGCCAGCAGTACAACCCTTCAGGCTTCCAAAAACATTCAGTACTTC. This encodes CASSTTLQASKNIQYF.

The V and J genes are TRBV14 and TRBJ1-1; weak D call: TRBD1 (5 bases). The CDR3 sequence is 13 residues long. V was shortened by 1 base and J by 10 bases, with 13 bases between the two germline ends. Germline CDR1 is SGHDN and CDR2 is FVKESK. The CDR3 nucleotides are TGTGCCAGCAGCCAAGTGGAGACCGGGGGAGCTTTCTTT. Protein sequence: CASSQVETGGAFF.

The chain couples TRBV5-5 to TRBJ1-2; D is unclear. The V end lost 4 bases, the J end lost 8 bases, and 15 bases lay between the germline ends. The germline V gene encodes CDR1 SGHKS and CDR2 YYEKEE (reference sequence). The CDR3 length is 13 residues. The DNA of the CDR3 is TGTGCCAGCAGCGCGGACGGCCTAGGGGGCTACACCTTC. This sequence encodes CASSADGLGGYTF.

This chain links TRBV7-9 with TRBJ2-7, with D possibly matching TRBD2 (6 bases). The germline CDR1 and CDR2 sequences are SEHNR and FQNEAQ (reference sequence). Deletions cut 5 bases from V and 2 bases from J, with 13 bases between. This CDR3 spans 14 amino acids. The CDR3 here is CASSLGTGTYEQYV. The CDR3, as DNA: TGTGCCAGCAGCCTTGGGACTGGTACCTACGAGCAGTACGTC.

This chain uses TRBV27 with TRBJ1-1; D may be TRBD1 (5 bases). The germline V and J ends were trimmed by 0 bases and 7 bases, with 15 bases remaining between them. Germline CDR1 is MNHEY and CDR2 is SMNVEV (reference sequence). The CDR3 has 15 amino acids. The CDR3 region has the DNA TGTGCCAGCAGTTTATCGCGGGGGAGTAATAGTGAAGCTTTCTTT. Translated, it gives CASSLSRGSNSEAFF.

With respect to this clone: This sample includes further DNA sequences coding for the same CDR3. The chain carries TRBV27 and TRBJ1-2; possibly TRBD1 for D (6 bases). Germline CDR1 reads MNHEY; CDR2 reads SMNVEV (reference sequence). Trimming left V 2 bases short and J 8 bases short, with 12 bases between. CDR3 length: 13 residues. The CDR3 DNA reads TGTGCCAGCAGTTTAGGGCAGGGGAACGGCTACACCTTC. Its protein product is CASSLGQGNGYTF.

The chain uses TRBV7-9 and TRBJ2-7; tentatively, D is TRBD2 (6 bases). Germline assignment: CDR1 SEHNR and CDR2 FQNEAQ (reference sequence). This CDR3 region has 13 residues. Deletions cut 5 bases from V and 3 bases from J, with 11 bases between. CDR3 DNA sequence: TGTGCCAGCAGCCAGGTGGAGGGCTACGAGCAGTACGTC. It specifies CASSQVEGYEQYV.

This clone was observed a few times. V is TRBV7-9 and J is TRBJ2-6; the D is unclear. The germline gives CDR1 SEHNR, CDR2 FQNEAQ (reference sequence). The CDR3 loop spans 13 amino acids. V lost 7 bases and J 4 bases, leaving 8 bases between the germline ends. The DNA of the CDR3 is TGTGCCAGCACCCAGCGAGGGGCCAACGTCCTGACTTTC. Protein product: CASTQRGANVLTF.

The V and J genes are TRBV28 and TRBJ1-6; no reliable D call. The V gene lost 6 bases and the J gene lost 6 bases, with 9 bases spanning the gap. The CDR3 consists of 13 residues. In germline, CDR1 is MDHEN, CDR2 SYDVKM. This CDR3 reads CASRDPSNSPLHF. CDR3 DNA sequence: TGTGCCAGCAGGGACCCCAGTAATTCACCCCTCCACTTT.

The chain employs TRBV6-5 and TRBJ2-7; D is uncertain. This CDR3 is built from 12 residues. Germline values: CDR1 MNHEY, CDR2 SVGAGI. Trimming left V 8 bases short and J 5 bases short, with 13 bases between. DNA for the CDR3: TGTGCCAGCGGCTTCCCGTACCACGAGCAGTACGTC. It encodes CASGFPYHEQYV.

The rearrangement links TRBV28 to TRBJ1-5; 10 bases agree with TRBD1. J gave up 3 bases and V 2 bases, and 7 bases lay outside the gene matches. Germline loops: CDR1 MDHEN, CDR2 SYDVKM. The CDR3 is 17 residues long. This CDR3 reads CASSLRTGGIPNQPQHF. The CDR3 DNA reads TGTGCCAGCAGTTTAAGGACAGGGGGGATCCCCAATCAGCCCCAGCATTTT.

This chain joins TRBV5-6 and TRBJ1-3; perhaps TRBD1 as D (6 bases). The CDR3 consists of 16 residues. Trimming stripped 0 bases from V and 4 bases from J, with 14 bases between. Germline CDR1 reads SGHDT; CDR2 reads YYEEEE. CDR3 sequence: CASSLGAGATGNTIYF. The CDR3 DNA follows: TGTGCCAGCAGCTTGGGCGCAGGGGCGACCGGAAACACCATATATTTT.

V usage is TRBV2 and J usage is TRBJ2-7; 13 nucleotides agree with TRBD2. The CDR3 extends over 14 amino acids. Germline CDR1 reads SNHLY; CDR2 reads FYNNEI. V trimming: 10 bases; J trimming: 1 base; junction bases outside the gene matches: 4. This CDR3 is CANKLAGGSYEQYF. The CDR3 bases are TGTGCCAACAAACTAGCGGGAGGGTCCTACGAGCAGTACTTC.

This chain uses TRBV10-3 with TRBJ1-6; D remains unclear. CDR3 length: 15 residues. V was cut by 3 bases and J by 0 bases, with 6 bases left in between. Germline CDR1 ENHRY, CDR2 SYGVKD. CDR3 sequence: CAISDESSYNSPLHF. DNA of the CDR3: TGTGCCATCAGTGATGAGAGCTCCTATAATTCACCCCTCCACTTT.